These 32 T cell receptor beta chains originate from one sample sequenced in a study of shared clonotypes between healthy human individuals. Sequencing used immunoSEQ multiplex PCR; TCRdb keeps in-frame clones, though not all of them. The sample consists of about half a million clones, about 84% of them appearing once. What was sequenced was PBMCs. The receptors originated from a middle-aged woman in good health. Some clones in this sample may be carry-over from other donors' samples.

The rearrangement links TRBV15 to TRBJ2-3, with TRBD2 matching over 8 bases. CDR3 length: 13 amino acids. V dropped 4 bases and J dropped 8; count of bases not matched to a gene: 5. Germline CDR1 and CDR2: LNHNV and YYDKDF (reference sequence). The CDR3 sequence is CATSKREPPTQYF. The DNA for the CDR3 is TGTGCCACCAGCAAGCGGGAGCCCCCTACGCAGTATTTT.

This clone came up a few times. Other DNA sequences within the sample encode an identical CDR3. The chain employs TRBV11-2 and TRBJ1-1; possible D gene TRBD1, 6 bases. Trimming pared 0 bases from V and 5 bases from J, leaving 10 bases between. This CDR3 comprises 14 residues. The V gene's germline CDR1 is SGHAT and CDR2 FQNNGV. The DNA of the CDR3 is TGTGCCAGCAGCTTAGAGAGGGGGGGGACTGAAGCTTTCTTT. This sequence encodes CASSLERGGTEAFF.

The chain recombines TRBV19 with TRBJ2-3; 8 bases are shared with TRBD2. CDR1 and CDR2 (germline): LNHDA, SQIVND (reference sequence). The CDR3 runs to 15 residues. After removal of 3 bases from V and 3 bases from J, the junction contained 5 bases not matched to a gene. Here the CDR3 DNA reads TGTGCCAGTAGTATGACAGCGGGAGTTACAGATACGCAGTATTTT. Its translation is CASSMTAGVTDTQYF.

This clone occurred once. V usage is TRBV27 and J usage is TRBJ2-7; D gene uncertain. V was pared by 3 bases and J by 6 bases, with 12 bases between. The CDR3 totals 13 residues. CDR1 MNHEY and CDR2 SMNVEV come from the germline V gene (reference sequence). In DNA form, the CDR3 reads TGTGCCAGCAGTTTGACCGTTAGAGGCGAGCAGTACTTC. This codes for CASSLTVRGEQYF.

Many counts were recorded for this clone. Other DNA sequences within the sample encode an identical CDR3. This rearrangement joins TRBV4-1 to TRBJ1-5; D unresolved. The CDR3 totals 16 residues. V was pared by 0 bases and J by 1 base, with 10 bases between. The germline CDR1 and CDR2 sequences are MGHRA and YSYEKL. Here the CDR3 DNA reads TGCGCCAGCAGCCAAGATCCCCCGGGAAGCAATCAGCCCCAGCATTTT. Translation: CASSQDPPGSNQPQHF.

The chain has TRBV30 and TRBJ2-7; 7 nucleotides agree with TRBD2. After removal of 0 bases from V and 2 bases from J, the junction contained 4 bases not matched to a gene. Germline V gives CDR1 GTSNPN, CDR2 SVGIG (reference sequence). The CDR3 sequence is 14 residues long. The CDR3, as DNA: TGTGCCTGGAGTGTACAGGCGGGAGCCTACGAGCAGTACTTC. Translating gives CAWSVQAGAYEQYF.

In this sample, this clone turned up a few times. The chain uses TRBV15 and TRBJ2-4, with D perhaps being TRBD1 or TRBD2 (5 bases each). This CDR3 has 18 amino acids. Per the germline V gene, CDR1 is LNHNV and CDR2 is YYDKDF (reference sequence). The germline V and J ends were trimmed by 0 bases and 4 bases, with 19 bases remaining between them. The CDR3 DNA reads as TGTGCCACCAGCAGAGATCGTGGGACCCCGCGGGTTAAAAACATTCAGTACTTC. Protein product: CATSRDRGTPRVKNIQYF. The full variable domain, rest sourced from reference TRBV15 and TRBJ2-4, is DAMVIQNPRYQVTQFGKPVTLSCSQTLNHNVMYWYQQKSSQAPKLLFHYYDKDFNNEADTPDNFQSRRPNTSFCFLDIRSPGLGDTAMYLCATSRDRGTPRVKNIQYFGAGTRLSVL.

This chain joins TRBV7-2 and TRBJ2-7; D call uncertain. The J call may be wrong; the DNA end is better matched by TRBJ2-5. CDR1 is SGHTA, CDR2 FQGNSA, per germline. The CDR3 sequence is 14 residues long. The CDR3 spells CASSLEVTLQTQYF. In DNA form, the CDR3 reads TGTGCCAGCAGCTTAGAGGTTACTCTGCAGACCCAGTACTTC.

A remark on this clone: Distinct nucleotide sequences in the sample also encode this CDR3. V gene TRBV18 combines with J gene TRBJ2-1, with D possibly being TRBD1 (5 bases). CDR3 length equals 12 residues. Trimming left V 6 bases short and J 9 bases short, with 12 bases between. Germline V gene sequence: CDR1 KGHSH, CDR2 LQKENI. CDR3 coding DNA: TGTGCCAGCTCGCCTGACAGTCGTGAGCAGTTCTTC. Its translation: CASSPDSREQFF. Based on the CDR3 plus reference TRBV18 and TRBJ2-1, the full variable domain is NAGVMQNPRHLVRRRGQEARLRCSPMKGHSHVYWYRQLPEEGLKFMVYLQKENIIDESGMPKERFSAEFPKEGPSILRIQQVVRGDSAAYFCASSPDSREQFFGPGTRLTVL.

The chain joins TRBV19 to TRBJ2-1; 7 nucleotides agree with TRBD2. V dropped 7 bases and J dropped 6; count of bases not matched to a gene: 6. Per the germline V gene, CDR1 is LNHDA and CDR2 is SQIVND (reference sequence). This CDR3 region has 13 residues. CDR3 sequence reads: CASTRGLRNEQFF. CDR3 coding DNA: TGTGCCAGTACCCGGGGACTACGCAATGAGCAGTTCTTC.

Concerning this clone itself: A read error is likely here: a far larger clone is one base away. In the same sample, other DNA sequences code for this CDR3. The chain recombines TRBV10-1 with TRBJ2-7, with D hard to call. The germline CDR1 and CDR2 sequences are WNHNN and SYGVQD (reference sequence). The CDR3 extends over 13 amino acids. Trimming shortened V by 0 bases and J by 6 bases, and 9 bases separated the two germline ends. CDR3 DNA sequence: TGCGCCAGCAGTGAGTCGACATTCCGCGAGCAGTACTTC. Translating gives CASSESTFREQYF.

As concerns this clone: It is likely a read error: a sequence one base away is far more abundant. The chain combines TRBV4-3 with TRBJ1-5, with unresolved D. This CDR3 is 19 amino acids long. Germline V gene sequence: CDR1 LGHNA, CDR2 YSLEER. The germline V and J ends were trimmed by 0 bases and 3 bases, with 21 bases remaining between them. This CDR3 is CASSQDWPSTSILNQPQHF. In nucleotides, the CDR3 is TGCGCCAGCAGCCAAGATTGGCCCTCCACGTCCATCCTCAATCAGCCCCAGCATTTT.

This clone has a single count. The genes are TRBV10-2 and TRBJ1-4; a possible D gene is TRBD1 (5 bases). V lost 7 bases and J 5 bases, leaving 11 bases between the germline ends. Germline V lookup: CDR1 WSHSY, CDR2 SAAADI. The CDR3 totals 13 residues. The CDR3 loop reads CASKKGINEKLFF. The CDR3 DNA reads TGCGCCAGCAAGAAGGGGATCAATGAAAAACTGTTTTTT.

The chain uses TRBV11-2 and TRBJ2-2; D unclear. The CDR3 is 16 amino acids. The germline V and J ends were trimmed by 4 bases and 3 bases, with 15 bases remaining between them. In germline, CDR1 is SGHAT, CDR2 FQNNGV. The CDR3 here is CASSSPSGYDTGELFF. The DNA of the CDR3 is TGTGCCAGCAGCTCTCCCAGTGGGTACGACACCGGGGAGCTGTTTTTT.

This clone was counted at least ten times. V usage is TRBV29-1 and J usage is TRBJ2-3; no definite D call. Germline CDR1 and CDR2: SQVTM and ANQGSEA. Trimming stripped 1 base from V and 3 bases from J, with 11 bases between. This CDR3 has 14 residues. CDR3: CSVEGFLTTDTQYF. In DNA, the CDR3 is TGCAGCGTTGAAGGGTTTTTGACTACAGATACGCAGTATTTT.

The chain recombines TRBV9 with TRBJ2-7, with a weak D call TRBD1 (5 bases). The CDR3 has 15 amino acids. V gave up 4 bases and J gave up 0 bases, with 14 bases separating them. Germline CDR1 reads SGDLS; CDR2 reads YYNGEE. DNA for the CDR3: TGTGCCAGCAGCCCCCTAGGGGCGGCCTCCTACGAGCAGTACTTC. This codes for CASSPLGAASYEQYF.

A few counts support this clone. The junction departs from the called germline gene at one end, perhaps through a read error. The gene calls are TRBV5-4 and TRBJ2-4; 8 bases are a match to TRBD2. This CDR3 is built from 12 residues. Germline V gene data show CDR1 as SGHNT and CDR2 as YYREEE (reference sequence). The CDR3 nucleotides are TGTGCCAGCAGCACGTCCGGGAGGGGAAGGCTGTTC. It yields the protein CASSTSGRGRLF.

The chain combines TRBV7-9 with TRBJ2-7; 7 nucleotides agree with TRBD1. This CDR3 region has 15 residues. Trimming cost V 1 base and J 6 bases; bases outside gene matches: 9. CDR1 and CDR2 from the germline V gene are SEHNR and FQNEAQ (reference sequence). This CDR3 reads CASSLGETGFGEQYF. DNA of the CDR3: TGTGCCAGCAGCTTAGGGGAGACAGGGTTCGGCGAGCAGTACTTC.

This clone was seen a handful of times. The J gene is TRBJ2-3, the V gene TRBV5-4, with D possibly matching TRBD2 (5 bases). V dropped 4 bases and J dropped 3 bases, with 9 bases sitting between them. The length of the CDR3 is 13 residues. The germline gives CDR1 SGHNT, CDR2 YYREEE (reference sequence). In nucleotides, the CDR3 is TGTGCCAGCAGCGCGGGTGCAACAGATACGCAGTATTTT. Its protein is CASSAGATDTQYF.

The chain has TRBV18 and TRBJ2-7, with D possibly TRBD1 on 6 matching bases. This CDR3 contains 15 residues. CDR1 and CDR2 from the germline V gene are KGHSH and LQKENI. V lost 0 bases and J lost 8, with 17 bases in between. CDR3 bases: TGTGCCAGCTCACCACCAACAGGGAGATGGGGAAAGCAGTACTTC. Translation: CASSPPTGRWGKQYF.

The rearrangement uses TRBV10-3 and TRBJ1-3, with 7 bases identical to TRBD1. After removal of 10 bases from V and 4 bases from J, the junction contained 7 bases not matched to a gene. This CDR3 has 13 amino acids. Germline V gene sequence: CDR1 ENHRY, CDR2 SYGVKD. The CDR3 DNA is TGTGCCACCAGACAGGGCTTCGGAAACACCATATATTTT. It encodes CATRQGFGNTIYF.

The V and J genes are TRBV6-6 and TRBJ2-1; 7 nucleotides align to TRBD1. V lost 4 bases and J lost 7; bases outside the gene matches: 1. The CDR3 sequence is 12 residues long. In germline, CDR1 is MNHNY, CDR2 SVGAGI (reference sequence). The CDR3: CASSSQGNEQFF. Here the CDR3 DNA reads TGTGCCAGCAGTTCACAGGGGAATGAGCAGTTCTTC.

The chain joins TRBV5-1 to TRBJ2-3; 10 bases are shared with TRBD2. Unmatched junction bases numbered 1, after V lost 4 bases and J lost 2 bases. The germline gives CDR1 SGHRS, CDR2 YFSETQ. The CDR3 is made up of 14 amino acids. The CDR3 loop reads CASSTSGATDTQYF. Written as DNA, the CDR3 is TGCGCCAGCAGCACTAGCGGGGCCACAGATACGCAGTATTTT.

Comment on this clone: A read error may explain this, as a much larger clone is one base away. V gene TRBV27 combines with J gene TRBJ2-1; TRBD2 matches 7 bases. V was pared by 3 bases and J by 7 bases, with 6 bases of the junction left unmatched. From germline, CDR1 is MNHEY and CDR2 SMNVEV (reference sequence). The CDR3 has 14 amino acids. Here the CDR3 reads CASSFRRGMNEQFF. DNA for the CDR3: TGTGCCAGCAGTTTTCGGCGGGGGATGAATGAGCAGTTCTTC.

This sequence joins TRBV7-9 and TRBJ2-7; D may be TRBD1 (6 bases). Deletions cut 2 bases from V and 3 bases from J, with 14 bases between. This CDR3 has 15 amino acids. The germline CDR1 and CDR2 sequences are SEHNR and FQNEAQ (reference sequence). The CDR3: CASSLRGRPVYEQYF. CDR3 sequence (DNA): TGTGCCAGCAGCTTAAGGGGGAGACCCGTCTACGAGCAGTACTTC.

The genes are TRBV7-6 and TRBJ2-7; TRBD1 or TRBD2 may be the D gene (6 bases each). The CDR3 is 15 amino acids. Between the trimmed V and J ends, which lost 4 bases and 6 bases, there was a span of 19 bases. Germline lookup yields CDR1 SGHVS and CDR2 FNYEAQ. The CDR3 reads CASSSLPGLRGEQYF. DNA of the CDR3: TGTGCCAGCAGCTCGCTACCGGGACTCAGGGGCGAGCAGTACTTC.

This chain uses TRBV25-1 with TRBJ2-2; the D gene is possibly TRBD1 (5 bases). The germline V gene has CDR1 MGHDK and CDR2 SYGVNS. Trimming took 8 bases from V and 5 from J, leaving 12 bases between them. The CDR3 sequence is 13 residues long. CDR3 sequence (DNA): TGTGCCAGCCGGGCCAGGGTGACCGGGGAGCTGTTTTTT. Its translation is CASRARVTGELFF.

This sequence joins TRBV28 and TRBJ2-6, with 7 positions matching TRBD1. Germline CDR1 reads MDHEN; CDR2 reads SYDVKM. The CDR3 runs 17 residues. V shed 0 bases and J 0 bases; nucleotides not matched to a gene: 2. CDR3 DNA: TGTGCCAGCAGTTTATGGGGGGACAGCTCTGGGGCCAACGTCCTGACTTTC. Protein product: CASSLWGDSSGANVLTF. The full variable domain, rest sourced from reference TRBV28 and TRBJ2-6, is DVKVTQSSRYLVKRTGEKVFLECVQDMDHENMFWYRQDPGLGLRLIYFSYDVKMKEKGDIPEGYSVSREKKERFSLILESASTNQTSMYLCASSLWGDSSGANVLTFGAGSRLTVL.

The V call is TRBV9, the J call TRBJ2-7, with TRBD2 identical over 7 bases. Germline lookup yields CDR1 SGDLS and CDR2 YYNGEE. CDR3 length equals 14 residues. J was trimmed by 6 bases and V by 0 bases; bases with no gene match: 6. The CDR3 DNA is TGTGCCAGCAGCGTAGAAGGGGAGGGGCGCGAGCAGTACTTC. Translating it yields CASSVEGEGREQYF.

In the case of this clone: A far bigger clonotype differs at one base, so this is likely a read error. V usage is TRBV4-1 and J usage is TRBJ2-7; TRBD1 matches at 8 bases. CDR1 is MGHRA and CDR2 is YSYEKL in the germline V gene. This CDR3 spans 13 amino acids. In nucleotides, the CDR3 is TGCGCCAGCAGACGGACAGGGAAAGACGAGCAGCACTTC. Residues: CASRRTGKDEQHF.

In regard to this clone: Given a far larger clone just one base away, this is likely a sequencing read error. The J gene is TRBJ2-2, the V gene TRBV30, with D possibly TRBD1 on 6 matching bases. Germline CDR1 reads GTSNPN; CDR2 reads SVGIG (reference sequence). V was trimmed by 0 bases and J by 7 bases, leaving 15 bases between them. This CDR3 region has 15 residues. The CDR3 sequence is CAWSVKPRDIGELFF. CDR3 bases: TGTGCCTGGAGTGTAAAACCCCGGGACATCGGGGAGCTGTTTTTT.

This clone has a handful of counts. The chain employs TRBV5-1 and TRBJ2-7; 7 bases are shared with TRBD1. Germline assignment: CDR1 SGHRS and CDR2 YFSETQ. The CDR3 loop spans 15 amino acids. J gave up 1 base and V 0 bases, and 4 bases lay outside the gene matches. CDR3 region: CASSLGMGQSYEQYF. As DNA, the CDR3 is TGCGCCAGCAGCTTGGGAATGGGACAGTCCTACGAGCAGTACTTC.